The 22 T cell receptor beta chains given below trace back to one sample, sequenced in a study of T cell responses to AZD1222 COVID-19 vaccine. The protocol was immunoSEQ multiplex PCR, while the TCRdb copy is restricted to in-frame clones and leaves out a portion. The sample lists roughly 99,000 clones, approximately 91% occurring once. Sequencing used peripheral blood, obtained 28 days after the second AZD1222 dose. These receptor sequences come from an adult who received the AZD1222 COVID-19 vaccine.

V is TRBV7-6 and J is TRBJ2-7, with 13 nucleotides matching TRBD2. V was clipped by 6 bases and J by 7 bases; unmatched bases: 9. The CDR3 runs to 15 residues. Germline V gene lookup returns CDR1 SGHVS and CDR2 FNYEAQ. The chain's CDR3 is CASRPTSGRAGEQYF. The CDR3 nucleotides read TGTGCCAGCAGGCCAACTAGCGGGAGGGCGGGGGAGCAGTACTTC.

The chain links TRBV28 to TRBJ1-1; D is unresolved. Trimming left V 2 bases short and J 1 base short, with 11 bases between. The CDR3 is made up of 15 amino acids. Germline-derived CDR1 and CDR2 are MDHEN and SYDVKM. The DNA of the CDR3 is TGTGCCAGCAGTTTAAGGTCGTCAGCGAACACTGAAGCTTTCTTT. It specifies CASSLRSSANTEAFF.

V usage is TRBV25-1 and J usage is TRBJ1-5, with no clear D. This CDR3 has 14 amino acids. V lost 2 bases and J lost 8, with 13 bases in between. The germline V gene encodes CDR1 MGHDK and CDR2 SYGVNS. The CDR3 is CASSEATDQEPQHF. The DNA of the CDR3 is TGTGCCAGCAGTGAAGCGACGGATCAGGAGCCCCAGCATTTT.

The V and J genes are TRBV5-1 and TRBJ2-2; possibly TRBD2 for D (5 bases). The CDR3 contains 17 residues. Trimming cost V 5 bases and J 0 bases, with 17 bases left between them. Germline V gene data show CDR1 as SGHRS and CDR2 as YFSETQ. CDR3 in amino acids: CASSKRISGANTGELFF. The CDR3 DNA reads TGCGCCAGCAGTAAGAGGATAAGCGGAGCGAACACCGGGGAGCTGTTTTTT.

To note about this clone: A read error may produce the germline difference seen at one junction end. The V and J genes are TRBV11-2 and TRBJ1-4; no clear D gene. The CDR3 covers 14 residues. Germline-derived CDR1 and CDR2 are SGHAT and FQNNGV. The CDR3 coding sequence is TGTGCCAGCAGCTTAGGACAATGGACTGAAAAAGTGTTTTTT. It yields the protein CASSLGQWTEKVFF.

The chain links TRBV25-1 to TRBJ2-2; D unclear. The CDR3 totals 12 residues. V lost 6 bases to trimming and J lost 2 bases, with 4 bases between them. Germline CDR1 reads MGHDK; CDR2 reads SYGVNS. The CDR3 coding sequence is TGTGCCAGCAGGACTAACACCGGGGAGCTGTTTTTT. This sequence encodes CASRTNTGELFF.

The chain is built from TRBV3-1 (or the pseudogene TRBV3-2) and TRBJ2-7; D gene ambiguous. Per germline, CDR1 LGHDT and CDR2 YNNKEL (reference sequence). The CDR3 length is 12 residues. Between the trimmed V and J ends, which lost 1 base and 4 bases, there was a span of 5 bases. The CDR3 DNA sequence: TGTGCCAGCAGCCAAGGGGGATACGAGCAGTACTTC. It specifies CASSQGGYEQYF.

This chain connects TRBV5-1 to TRBJ2-5; D gene unclear. From germline, CDR1 is SGHRS and CDR2 YFSETQ. The CDR3 spans 13 residues. Between the trimmed V and J ends, which lost 5 bases and 2 bases, there was a span of 10 bases. CDR3 sequence: CASRANVQETQYF. CDR3 coding DNA: TGCGCCAGCAGGGCGAACGTGCAAGAGACCCAGTACTTC.

The chain is built from TRBV5-4 and TRBJ2-1; 10 nucleotides align to TRBD2. The CDR3 sequence is 15 residues long. The V gene's germline CDR1 is SGHNT and CDR2 YYREEE (reference sequence). Trimming took 2 bases from V and 3 from J; bases not matched to a gene: 2. CDR3 bases: TGTGCCAGCAGCTTCACTAGCGGGGTCTACAATGAGCAGTTCTTC. Protein product: CASSFTSGVYNEQFF.

The chain links TRBV7-2 to TRBJ1-6, with 8 bases that match TRBD1. Trimming removed 8 bases from V and 9 bases from J; junction bases left unmatched: 12. In germline, CDR1 is SGHTA, CDR2 FQGNSA. CDR3 size: 15 residues. This CDR3 is CASPRRGQDISPLHF. In nucleotides, the CDR3 is TGTGCCAGCCCCCGCCGGGGACAGGATATTTCACCCCTCCACTTT. The variable domain in full, with the rest retrieved from reference TRBV7-2 and TRBJ1-6, is GAGVSQSPSNKVTEKGKDVELRCDPISGHTALYWYRQSLGQGLEFLIYFQGNSAPDKSGLPSDRFSAERTGGSVSTLTIQRTQQEDSAVYLCASPRRGQDISPLHFGNGTRLTVT.

V and J are TRBV28 and TRBJ2-7; 7 bases align to TRBD1. The CDR3 spans 15 residues. In germline, CDR1 is MDHEN, CDR2 SYDVKM. V lost 5 bases, J lost 2 bases, and 9 bases stayed unmatched. The CDR3 loop reads CASSTPGQRAYEQYF. CDR3 coding DNA: TGTGCCAGCAGTACCCCGGGACAGAGAGCCTACGAGCAGTACTTC.

The chain couples TRBV11-2 to TRBJ1-6; possible D gene TRBD1, 5 bases. In germline, CDR1 is SGHAT, CDR2 FQNNGV. V was cut by 6 bases and J by 3 bases, with 12 bases left in between. The length of the CDR3 is 15 residues. CDR3 loop: CASRRGRIYNSPLHF. For the CDR3, the DNA is TGTGCCAGCAGACGGGGACGGATCTATAATTCACCCCTCCACTTT.

The V gene is TRBV19, the J gene TRBJ2-3; possibly TRBD2 for D (6 bases). The V end was cut by 5 bases, the J end by 1 base, with 16 bases between. The V gene's germline CDR1 is LNHDA and CDR2 SQIVND (reference sequence). This CDR3 is 16 amino acids long. In nucleotides, the CDR3 is TGTGCCAGTAGTTCAGATCTAGCGACGGGCACAGATACGCAGTATTTT. This sequence encodes CASSSDLATGTDTQYF. The entire variable domain, with the rest obtained from reference TRBV19 and TRBJ2-3, is as follows: DGGITQSPKYLFRKEGQNVTLSCEQNLNHDAMYWYRQDPGQGLRLIYYSQIVNDFQKGDIAEGYSVSREKKESFPLTVTSAQKNPTAFYLCASSSDLATGTDTQYFGPGTRLTVL.

DNA of the CDR3: TGTGCCAGCAGCCAAGTAACTGGCGGTCAGGGGCTAGAGACCCAGTACTTC. This encodes CASSQVTGGQGLETQYF. The chain couples TRBV14 to TRBJ2-5; tentatively, D is TRBD1 (6 bases). Trimming removed 1 base at V and 4 bases at J, with 19 bases between. The CDR3 spans 17 residues. Per the germline V gene, CDR1 is SGHDN and CDR2 is FVKESK.

The chain carries TRBV7-2 and TRBJ1-2; D is undetermined. Germline V lookup: CDR1 SGHTA, CDR2 FQGNSA. Trimming pared 0 bases from V and 5 bases from J, leaving 13 bases between. The CDR3 is made up of 15 amino acids. As DNA, the CDR3 is TGTGCCAGCAGCTTAGCCACAGCAGATCCATATGGCTACACCTTC. Protein sequence: CASSLATADPYGYTF.

The rearrangement joins TRBV7-9 to TRBJ2-7, with TRBD1 identical over 7 bases. The CDR3 is 14 residues long. V lost 6 bases and J lost 2; bases outside the gene matches: 7. CDR1 and CDR2 from the germline V gene are SEHNR and FQNEAQ (reference sequence). The CDR3 coding sequence is TGTGCCAGCAGGTCGACCGGGACAGCCTACGAGCAGTACTTC. It codes for CASRSTGTAYEQYF.

The chain joins TRBV11-3 to TRBJ2-2; a possible D gene is TRBD2 (6 bases). V gave up 0 bases and J gave up 3 bases, with 17 bases separating them. CDR1 is SGHNT, CDR2 YENEEA, per germline. CDR3 length: 18 amino acids. The CDR3 DNA reads TGTGCCAGCAGCTTAGATAGGAGGGACCCAAGGGACACCGGGGAGCTGTTTTTT. Its translation is CASSLDRRDPRDTGELFF.

This clone was found a few times. DNA for the CDR3: TGTGCCAGCAGCCAGCGCCCCGGGTCCACCTCCAAATCCTACGAGCAGTACTTC. Translating it yields CASSQRPGSTSKSYEQYF. The chain combines TRBV14 with TRBJ2-7; D not certain. V was cut by 3 bases and J by 1 base, with 22 bases left in between. This CDR3 spans 18 amino acids. Germline V gives CDR1 SGHDN, CDR2 FVKESK.

This chain connects TRBV20-1 to TRBJ2-7; 12 nucleotides match TRBD1. The ends lost 3 bases at V and 6 bases at J; junction bases unmatched: 12. In germline, CDR1 is DFQATT, CDR2 SNEGSKA (reference sequence). CDR3 length: 16 residues. The CDR3 region is CSASGFLGQGAREQYF. In DNA, the CDR3 is TGCAGTGCTAGTGGATTCTTGGGACAGGGGGCCCGCGAGCAGTACTTC.

V gene TRBV7-8 combines with J gene TRBJ2-7, with D possibly TRBD2 on 5 matching bases. Per the germline V gene, CDR1 is SGHVS and CDR2 is FQNEAQ. Trimming shortened V by 4 bases and J by 4 bases, and 14 bases separated the two germline ends. This CDR3 has 14 residues. CDR3 DNA: TGTGCCAGCAGCTCTCGACGGATAGCGTACGAGCAGTACTTC. It codes for CASSSRRIAYEQYF.

The CDR3 DNA follows: TGCGCCAGCTCTTTCACAAATCCGGGGGAGACCCAGTACTTC. Its protein product is CASSFTNPGETQYF. The rearrangement links TRBV5-1 to TRBJ2-5, with a possible D match to TRBD2 (5 bases). The CDR3 sequence is 14 residues long. Germline V CDR1 and CDR2: SGHRS, YFSETQ. V was cut by 7 bases and J by 5 bases, with 18 bases left in between.

The chain uses TRBV13 and TRBJ2-7; no reliable D call. CDR1 PRHDT and CDR2 FYEKMQ come from the germline V gene (reference sequence). The CDR3 sequence is 13 residues long. V dropped 2 bases and J dropped 5 bases, with 10 bases sitting between them. The CDR3 coding sequence is TGTGCCAGCAGCTTATACTTAGGCCACGAGCAGTACTTC. It is translated as CASSLYLGHEQYF.